A selection of T cell receptor beta chains follows, all from one sample in a study of a mutant IDH1 vaccine in newly diagnosed glioma. The data were produced by immunoSEQ multiplex PCR, yet TCRdb's version contains in-frame clones alone and is incomplete. The data show more than 50,000 clones, approximately 90% seen once. Which antigens these TCRs recognize remains unknown. Specimen: PBMCs, collected from a glioma patient whose treatment included an IDH1 peptide vaccine. These receptors were obtained from a man in his forties with glioma. CDR3s include the opening cysteine and the closing phenylalanine or tryptophan.

TRBV19	TRBJ2-3	CASSSRDRRAYF
TRBV2	TRBJ2-7	CASSETRGLDEQYF
TRBV29-1	TRBJ2-3	CSVEQTDSTDTQYF
TRBV4-2	TRBJ2-3	CASRGDGGSQEDTQYF
TRBV5-6	TRBJ2-5	CASSLAETQYF
TRBV28	TRBJ2-1	CASSWGLAGGPFSYNEQFF
TRBV6-6	TRBJ1-3	CASSTGQQAGNTIYF
TRBV4-1	TRBJ2-3	CASSLRTDTQYF
TRBV7-6	TRBJ2-3	CASSTRDSSEADTQYF
TRBV7-9	TRBJ1-4	CASSYGQGTTNEKLFF
TRBV28	TRBJ2-1	CASRGGLATYNEQFF
TRBV5-1	TRBJ1-4	CASSLGSTNEKLFF
TRBV6-1	TRBJ2-2	CAGRTGGAATGELFF
TRBV4-3	TRBJ2-1	CASSRTSGYNEQFF
TRBV28	TRBJ1-2	CASRGPTGSRGYTF
TRBV2	TRBJ2-7	CASNGYWEENSYEQYF
TRBV10-1	TRBJ1-6	CASRDAYNSPLHF
TRBV7-3	TRBJ2-1	CASSIGQAHVSGEQFF
TRBV7-9	TRBJ1-4	CASSLVPARMYNEKLFF
TRBV6-5	TRBJ1-1	CASSRGNTEAFF
TRBV2	TRBJ2-3	CASSVRLAGSTDTQYF
TRBV30	TRBJ1-1	CAWSPRGNRNTEAFF
TRBV10-3	TRBJ2-1	CAISPASDEQFF
TRBV30	TRBJ1-4	CAWRGKGLEEKLFF
TRBV18	TRBJ2-2	CASSPTQGVTGELFF
TRBV28	TRBJ1-2	CASTGGRWDGYTF
TRBV25-1	TRBJ2-5	CASSEYFGGIETQYF
TRBV7-3	TRBJ1-4	CASSPGPNEKLFF
TRBV7-9	TRBJ1-2	CASSLNGDRGLYGYTF
TRBV5-1	TRBJ2-7	CASSSMSGFAYEQYF
TRBV5-1	TRBJ2-7	CASSLGQITYEQYF
TRBV10-3	TRBJ1-1	CAISDETGGDTEAFF
TRBV2	TRBJ2-3	CASSERGRESDTQYF
TRBV5-4	TRBJ2-3	CASSLAKNRGPDTQYF
TRBV29-1	TRBJ1-1	CSVEDRWNTEAFF
TRBV6-5	TRBJ2-5	CASSYWASQETQYF
TRBV7-8	TRBJ2-1	CASSLDSALGNEQFF
TRBV6-9	TRBJ1-3	CASSPRNRGLGNTIYF
TRBV11-2	TRBJ2-1	CASSFLGGEQFF
TRBV19	TRBJ1-3	CASSTFDTGFSGNTIYF
TRBV5-6	TRBJ1-1	CASSPGLALMNTEAFF
TRBV6-1	TRBJ2-2	CASSERTGLNTGELFF
TRBV21-1	TRBJ1-3	CASSATDSSSGNTIYF
TRBV5-1	TRBJ2-5	CASSLSGGAQETQYF
TRBV19	TRBJ2-7	CASSPLTGSYEQYF
TRBV4-2	TRBJ1-4	CASSRGRGDSNEKLFF
TRBV7-8	TRBJ1-4	CASSDALVGEKLFF
TRBV9	TRBJ1-2	CASSVGGEGYGYTF
TRBV2	TRBJ2-7	CASSEAGGVSYEQYF
TRBV10-3	TRBJ2-5	CAIKGQGDSEETQYF
TRBV28	TRBJ1-2	CASSLGDGYTF